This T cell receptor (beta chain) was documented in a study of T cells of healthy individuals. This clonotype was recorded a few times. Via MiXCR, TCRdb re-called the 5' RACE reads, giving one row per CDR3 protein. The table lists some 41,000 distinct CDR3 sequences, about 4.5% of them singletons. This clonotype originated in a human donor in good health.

CDR3 protein: CASTSRGGLSTGELFF. The CDR3 nucleotides read TGTGCCAGCACTTCCCGAGGTGGTCTAAGCACCGGGGAGCTGTTTTTT. The chain has TRBV12-3 or TRBV12-4 and TRBJ2-2; D unclear. V lost 7 bases and J lost 4, with 19 bases in between. This CDR3 region has 16 residues.